One sample yielded the 9 T cell receptor beta chains listed below, sequenced in a study of long-term antiretroviral therapy in people with HIV. The assay, immunoSEQ v3.0, was run at survey level. Generated by immunoSEQ multiplex PCR, the TCRdb table keeps only in-frame clones and is missing some. This table holds 20,000 or so clones, more than 65% found once. Sequenced here: unsorted PBMCs, sampled 4.4 years after starting antiretroviral therapy. These receptors came from a man aged 30-40 years with HIV.

The chain has TRBV5-6 and TRBJ1-5, with a possible D match to TRBD1 (5 bases). The CDR3 length is 16 residues. CDR1 and CDR2 from the germline V gene are SGHDT and YYEEEE. The germline V and J ends were trimmed by 4 bases and 2 bases, with 16 bases remaining between them. The DNA for the CDR3 is TGTGCCAGCAGCACTTGGGGGTTACAAGGCAATCAGCCCCAGCATTTT. Translation: CASSTWGLQGNQPQHF.

This clone has a single count. The V and J genes are TRBV19 and TRBJ1-5; D unresolved. With 7 bases removed from V and 0 bases from J, the gap between germline ends came to 13 bases. This CDR3 spans 15 amino acids. Germline lookup yields CDR1 LNHDA and CDR2 SQIVND (reference sequence). The CDR3 DNA reads as TGTGCCAGTAACGAAGTCAGGTATAGCAATCAGCCCCAGCATTTT. Translation: CASNEVRYSNQPQHF.

V gene TRBV7-2 combines with J gene TRBJ1-1; D may be TRBD1 (6 bases). CDR3 length: 17 residues. Germline V CDR1 and CDR2: SGHTA, FQGNSA. The V end lost 1 base, the J end lost 3 bases, and 18 bases lay between the germline ends. The CDR3 loop reads CASSLEDGGQGDTEAFF. The DNA for the CDR3 is TGTGCCAGCAGCTTAGAGGACGGGGGGCAGGGAGACACTGAAGCTTTCTTT.

V is TRBV19 and J is TRBJ2-2; TRBD2 aligns across 12 bases. There are 16 residues in the CDR3. Germline lookup yields CDR1 LNHDA and CDR2 SQIVND (reference sequence). Germline trimming cut 9 bases from V and 5 bases from J; bases unmatched to any gene: 10. CDR3 nucleotides: TGTGCCAGCTCTAGCGGGAGGGTATCTGATACCGGGGAGCTGTTTTTT. It yields the protein CASSSGRVSDTGELFF.

This clone was detected a few times. This chain links TRBV9 with TRBJ2-7, with 10 bases fitting TRBD2. This CDR3 comprises 14 residues. From germline, CDR1 is SGDLS and CDR2 YYNGEE. Trimming cost V 4 bases and J 4 bases; bases outside gene matches: 5. Here the CDR3 reads CASSLLAGSYEQYF. The CDR3 bases are TGTGCCAGCAGCCTACTAGCGGGATCTTACGAGCAGTACTTC.

The CDR3 region is CASSYHRGPYEQYF. The CDR3 DNA sequence: TGTGCCAGCAGTTACCACAGGGGGCCCTACGAGCAGTACTTC. V gene TRBV6-5 combines with J gene TRBJ2-7, with 9 bases lining up with TRBD1. CDR3 length: 14 residues. Germline-derived CDR1 and CDR2 are MNHEY and SVGAGI. V shed 2 bases, J shed 2 bases, and the junction held 1 base outside the gene matches.

This clone has just one count. The V call is TRBV6-1, the J call TRBJ1-1; D is perhaps TRBD1 (5 bases). With 11 bases removed from V and 2 bases from J, the gap between germline ends came to 12 bases. The length of the CDR3 is 12 residues. Germline V gives CDR1 MNHNS, CDR2 SASEGT. The CDR3 loop reads CAAGPYNTEAFF. The CDR3 DNA follows: TGTGCCGCGGGACCCTACAACACTGAAGCTTTCTTT.

The chain has TRBV28 and TRBJ1-2; 7 bases map to TRBD1. J gave up 9 bases and V 5 bases, and 9 bases lay outside the gene matches. Germline CDR1 reads MDHEN; CDR2 reads SYDVKM. This CDR3 has 13 residues. CDR3 nucleotides: TGTGCCAGCAGTAGTGGGGACAGCTCGAGCTACACCTTC. This codes for CASSSGDSSSYTF.

This clone was counted a few times. The chain links TRBV7-9 to TRBJ2-7; TRBD2 might be the D (6 bases). Trimming shortened V by 5 bases and J by 3 bases, and 11 bases separated the two germline ends. The CDR3 consists of 13 residues. CDR1 is SEHNR, CDR2 FQNEAQ, per germline (reference sequence). The CDR3 nucleotides are TGTGCCAGCAGCCCGCAGGGAGGCTACGAGCAGTACTTC. This gives the protein CASSPQGGYEQYF.